This T cell receptor (beta chain) was identified in a study of CXCR3-negative and CXCR3-positive naive CD8 T cells (dated by TCRdb to the late 2010s). Study-level background: About 150 million TRB reads were obtained in total, roughly 1.5 +/- 0.3 million reads per library. The TRBV-TRBJ cluster analysis covered naive subsets from about 5 donors and memory cells from 3 donors. The diversity and physicochemical repertoire analyses included some 11 donors pooled from two independent experiments.

Each CD8+ T cell subset was flow-sorted in triplicate, with roughly 300,000 cells per subset placed directly into RLT lysis buffer. Naive CD8+ T cells were defined stringently as CD45RO-CCR7+CD27+CD95- to exclude memory contaminants. Peripheral blood mononuclear cells were isolated from buffy coats by standard density gradient centrifugation. A FACSAria III was used to flow-sort naive CD8+ T cells into CXCR3-negative and CXCR3-positive populations. Total RNA was extracted from sorted cells with an RNeasy Mini Kit. A note on this clonotype: There is no known antigen for this receptor.

Findings and caveats that apply to the study as a whole: TRB CDR3s from CXCR3-positive naive cells showed higher hydrophobicity (lower Kidera factor 4), lower energy, and higher strength and volume indices than CXCR3-negative naive cells. Because surface CD5, which is linked to self-reactivity in mice, was comparable between the naive subsets, TCR interaction strength was also inferred from the physicochemical properties of TRB CDR3s. Freshly isolated PBMCs were used for most assays because CXCR3 expression partially decreased after cryopreservation. Similar TRBV-TRBJ usage was shown by naive CXCR3-negative and CXCR3-positive cells from the same donor, whereas distinct patterns were shown by memory cells. Comparably high repertoire diversity was found in both naive subsets, whereas much lower repertoire diversity was found in memory CD8+ T cells.

Sequencing was carried out with a NextSeq 550. The Human TCR Profiling Kit (MiLaboratory) was used to make UMI-labeled 5' RACE TRB cDNA libraries. The full amount of extracted RNA was used for cDNA synthesis, and the full amount of resulting cDNA was used for PCR amplification. Libraries were prepared in parallel with an identical number of PCR cycles. On the study's bioinformatics: MIGEC and MiXCR extracted about 50,000 +/- 10,000 unique UMI-labeled TRB cDNA molecules per library, requiring at least two reads per UMI. Each library averaged 40,000 +/- 10,000 functional in-frame TRB CDR3 nucleotide clonotypes without stop codons. After each sample was downsampled to 5000 UMI-labeled TRB molecules, VDJtools was used to calculate diversity metrics such as normalized Shannon-Wiener and Chao1. Clonotype-size-weighted physicochemical properties of the central five CDR3 residues (interaction energy, strength, volume and Kidera factor 4) were computed in VDJtools. TCRdb reprocessed the reads, reporting each CDR3 protein sequence once and no DNA. The V and J calls here are based on TCRdb, not the publication. This sample's table lists tens of thousands of distinct CDR3 sequences. The ten largest clonotypes hold about 1.6% of the sample.

This receptor was obtained from a human donor in good health. Some clones in this sample may be carry-over from other donors' samples. The sample comprised naive CXCR3- CD8+ T cells from blood. Reading the label with the study, this specimen's cell subset or site is: CD45RO-CCR7+CD27+CD95- naive CD8+ T cells lacking CXCR3 (TNR3-).

The CDR3 is CASSFPSTGGPWNEQFF. The chain uses TRBV28 and TRBJ2-1; TCRdb's D gene call, TRBD2, goes unchecked for lack of DNA. The germline V gene provides CDR1 MDHEN and CDR2 SYDVKM. The CDR3 measures 17 amino acids from cysteine to phenylalanine. The record lacks a DNA sequence.